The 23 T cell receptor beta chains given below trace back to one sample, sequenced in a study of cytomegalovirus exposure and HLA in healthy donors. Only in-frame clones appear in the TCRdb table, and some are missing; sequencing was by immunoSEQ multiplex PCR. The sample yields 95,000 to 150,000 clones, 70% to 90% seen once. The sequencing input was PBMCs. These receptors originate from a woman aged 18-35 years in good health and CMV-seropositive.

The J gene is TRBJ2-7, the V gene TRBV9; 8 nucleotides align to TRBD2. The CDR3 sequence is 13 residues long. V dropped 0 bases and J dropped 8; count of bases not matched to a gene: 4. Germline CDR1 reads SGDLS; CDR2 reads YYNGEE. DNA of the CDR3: TGTGCCAGCAGCGTAGGAGTAGCGGGAAAGCAGTACTTC. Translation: CASSVGVAGKQYF.

CDR3 sequence reads: CATSRETSGGPYNEQFF. Written as DNA, the CDR3 is TGTGCCACCAGCAGAGAGACTAGCGGAGGACCATACAATGAGCAGTTCTTC. The rearrangement links TRBV15 to TRBJ2-1, with TRBD2 matching 9 bases. The V and J ends lost 0 bases and 4 bases, in that order; junction bases with no gene match: 7. Germline V gives CDR1 LNHNV, CDR2 YYDKDF (reference sequence). There are 17 residues in the CDR3.

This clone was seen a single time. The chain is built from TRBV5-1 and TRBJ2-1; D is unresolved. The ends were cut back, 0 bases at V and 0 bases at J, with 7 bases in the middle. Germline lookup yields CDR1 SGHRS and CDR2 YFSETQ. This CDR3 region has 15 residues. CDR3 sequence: CASSLVSYSYNEQFF. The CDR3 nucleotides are TGCGCCAGCAGCTTGGTGAGCTACTCCTACAATGAGCAGTTCTTC.

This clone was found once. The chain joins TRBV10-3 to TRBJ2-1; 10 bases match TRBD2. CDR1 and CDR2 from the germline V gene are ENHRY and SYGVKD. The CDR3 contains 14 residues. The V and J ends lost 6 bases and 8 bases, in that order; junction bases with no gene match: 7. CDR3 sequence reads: CAISQAGGRDEQFF. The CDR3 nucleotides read TGTGCCATCAGCCAAGCGGGGGGGCGAGATGAGCAGTTCTTC.

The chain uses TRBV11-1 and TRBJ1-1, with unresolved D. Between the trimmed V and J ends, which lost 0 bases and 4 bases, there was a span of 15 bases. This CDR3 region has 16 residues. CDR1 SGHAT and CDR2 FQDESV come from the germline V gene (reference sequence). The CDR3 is CASSLARSGRGTEAFF. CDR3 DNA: TGTGCCAGCAGCTTAGCGCGTAGCGGGAGAGGCACTGAAGCTTTCTTT. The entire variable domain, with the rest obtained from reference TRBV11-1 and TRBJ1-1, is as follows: EAEVAQSPRYKITEKSQAVAFWCDPISGHATLYWYRQILGQGPELLVQFQDESVVDDSQLPKDRFSAERLKGVDSTLKIQPAELGDSAMYLCASSLARSGRGTEAFFGQGTRLTVV.

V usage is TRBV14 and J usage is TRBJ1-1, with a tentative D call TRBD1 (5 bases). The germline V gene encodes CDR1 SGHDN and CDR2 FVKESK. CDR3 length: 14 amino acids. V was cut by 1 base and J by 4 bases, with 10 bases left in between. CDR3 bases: TGTGCCAGCAGCCAAGTCGGGGGAGGCACTGAAGCTTTCTTT. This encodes CASSQVGGGTEAFF.

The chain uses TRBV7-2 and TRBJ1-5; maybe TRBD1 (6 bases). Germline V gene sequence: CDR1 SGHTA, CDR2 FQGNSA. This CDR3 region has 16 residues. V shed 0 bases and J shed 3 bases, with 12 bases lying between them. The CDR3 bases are TGTGCCAGCAGCTTAGCTGCAGGGGTCCCCAATCAGCCCCAGCATTTT. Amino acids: CASSLAAGVPNQPQHF.

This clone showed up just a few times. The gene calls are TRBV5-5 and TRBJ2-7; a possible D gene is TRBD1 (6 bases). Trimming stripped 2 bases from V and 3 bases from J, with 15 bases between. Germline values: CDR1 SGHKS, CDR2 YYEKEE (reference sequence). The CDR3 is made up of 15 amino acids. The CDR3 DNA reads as TGTGCCAGCAGCTTACAGGGATTAGTCAGCTACGAGCAGTACTTC. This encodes CASSLQGLVSYEQYF.

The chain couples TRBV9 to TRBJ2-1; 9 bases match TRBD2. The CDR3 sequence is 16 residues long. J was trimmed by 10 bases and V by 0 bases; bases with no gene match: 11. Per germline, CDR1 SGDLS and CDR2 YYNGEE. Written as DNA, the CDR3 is TGTGCCAGCAGCGTAGGGAATAGCGGGGGCCTCGGGGAGCAGTTCTTC. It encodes CASSVGNSGGLGEQFF.

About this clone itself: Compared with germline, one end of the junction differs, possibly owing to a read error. CDR3 protein: CASSFGGSPPYNEQFF. CDR3 coding DNA: TGTGCTAGCAGCTTCGGAGGGAGTCCCCCTTACAATGAGCAGTTCTTC. The gene calls are TRBV7-7 and TRBJ2-1; D may be TRBD2 (6 bases). The CDR3 is made up of 16 amino acids. CDR1 SSHAT and CDR2 FNYEAQ come from the germline V gene (reference sequence).

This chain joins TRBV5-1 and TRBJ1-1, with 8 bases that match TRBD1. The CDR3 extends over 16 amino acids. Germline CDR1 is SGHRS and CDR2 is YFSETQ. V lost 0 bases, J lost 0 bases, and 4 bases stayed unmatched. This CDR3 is CASSLERTGLNTEAFF. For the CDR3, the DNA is TGCGCCAGCAGCTTGGAACGGACAGGGCTGAACACTGAAGCTTTCTTT.

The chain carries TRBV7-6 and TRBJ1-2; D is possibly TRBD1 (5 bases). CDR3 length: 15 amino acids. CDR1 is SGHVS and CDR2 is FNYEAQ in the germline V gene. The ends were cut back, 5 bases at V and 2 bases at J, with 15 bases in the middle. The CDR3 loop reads CASSPGPAGNYGYTF. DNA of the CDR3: TGTGCCAGCAGCCCTGGCCCGGCAGGGAACTATGGCTACACCTTC.

The CDR3 DNA reads TGTGCCAGTAGTGCCAGGTTTTCCTACAATGAGCAGTTCTTC. Protein: CASSARFSYNEQFF. The chain employs TRBV19 and TRBJ2-1; D unresolved. Between the trimmed V and J ends, which lost 5 bases and 1 base, there was a span of 9 bases. This CDR3 region has 14 residues. Per the germline V gene, CDR1 is LNHDA and CDR2 is SQIVND (reference sequence).

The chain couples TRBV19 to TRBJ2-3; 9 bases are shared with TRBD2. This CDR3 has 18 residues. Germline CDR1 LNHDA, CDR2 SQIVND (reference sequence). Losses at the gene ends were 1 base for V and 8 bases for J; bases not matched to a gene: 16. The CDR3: CASSIGLRSAGGAGTQYF. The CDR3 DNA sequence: TGTGCCAGTAGTATAGGGCTTCGGTCGGCGGGAGGGGCAGGTACGCAGTATTTT. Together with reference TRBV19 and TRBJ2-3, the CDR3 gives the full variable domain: DGGITQSPKYLFRKEGQNVTLSCEQNLNHDAMYWYRQDPGQGLRLIYYSQIVNDFQKGDIAEGYSVSREKKESFPLTVTSAQKNPTAFYLCASSIGLRSAGGAGTQYFGPGTRLTVL.

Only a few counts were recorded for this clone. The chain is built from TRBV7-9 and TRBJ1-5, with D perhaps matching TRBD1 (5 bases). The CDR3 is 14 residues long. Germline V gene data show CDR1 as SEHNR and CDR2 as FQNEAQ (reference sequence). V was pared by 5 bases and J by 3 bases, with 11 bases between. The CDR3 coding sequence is TGTGCCAGCAGCCCTCAGGGTGACAATCAGCCCCAGCATTTT. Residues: CASSPQGDNQPQHF. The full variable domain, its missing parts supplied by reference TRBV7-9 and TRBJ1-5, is DTGVSQNPRHKITKRGQNVTFRCDPISEHNRLYWYRQTLGQGPEFLTYFQNEAQLEKSRLLSDRFSAERPKGSFSTLEIQRTEQGDSAMYLCASSPQGDNQPQHFGDGTRLSIL.

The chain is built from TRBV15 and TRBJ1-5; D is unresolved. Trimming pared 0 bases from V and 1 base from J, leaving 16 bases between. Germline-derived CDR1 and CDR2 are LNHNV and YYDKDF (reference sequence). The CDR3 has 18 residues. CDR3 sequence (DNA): TGTGCCACCAGCAGAGAAGTTAGTGTAGACTGGAGCAATCAGCCCCAGCATTTT. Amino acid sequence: CATSREVSVDWSNQPQHF.

The CDR3 is CASSPHTFSSYGYTF. In DNA, the CDR3 is TGTGCCAGCAGCCCCCACACCTTTTCAAGCTATGGCTACACCTTC. The rearrangement links TRBV6-5 to TRBJ1-2; D is ambiguous. Per germline, CDR1 MNHEY and CDR2 SVGAGI. V shed 6 bases and J shed 4 bases, with 18 bases lying between them. This CDR3 spans 15 amino acids.

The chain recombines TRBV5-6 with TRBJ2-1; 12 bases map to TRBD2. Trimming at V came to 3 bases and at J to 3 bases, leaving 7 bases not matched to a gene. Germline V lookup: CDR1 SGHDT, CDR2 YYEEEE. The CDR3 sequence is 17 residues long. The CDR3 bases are TGTGCCAGCAGCTCAATGCTAGCGGGAGGGGGCTACAATGAGCAGTTCTTC. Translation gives CASSSMLAGGGYNEQFF. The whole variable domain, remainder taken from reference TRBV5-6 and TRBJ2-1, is DAGVTQSPTHLIKTRGQQVTLRCSPKSGHDTVSWYQQALGQGPQFIFQYYEEEERQRGNFPDRFSGHQFPNYSSELNVNALLLGDSALYLCASSSMLAGGGYNEQFFGPGTRLTVL.

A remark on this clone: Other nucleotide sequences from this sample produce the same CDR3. CDR3 sequence reads: CASSGQGTDTQYF. The CDR3, as DNA: TGTGCCAGCAGCGGACAGGGGACAGATACGCAGTATTTT. The chain couples TRBV2 to TRBJ2-3; 9 bases match TRBD1. The V segment lost 6 bases and the J segment 3 bases; nucleotides outside the gene matches: 1. The V gene's germline CDR1 is SNHLY and CDR2 FYNNEI. The CDR3 is 13 amino acids. Full variable domain (outside the CDR3, taken from reference TRBV2 and TRBJ2-3): EPEVTQTPSHQVTQMGQEVILRCVPISNHLYFYWYRQILGQKVEFLVSFYNNEISEKSEIFDDQFSVERPDGSNFTLKIRSTKLEDSAMYFCASSGQGTDTQYFGPGTRLTVL.

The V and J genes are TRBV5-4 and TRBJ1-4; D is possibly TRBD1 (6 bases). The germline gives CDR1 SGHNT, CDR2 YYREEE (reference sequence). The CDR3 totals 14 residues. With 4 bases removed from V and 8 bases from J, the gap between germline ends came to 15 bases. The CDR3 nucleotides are TGTGCCAGCAGCCAACAGGGTTTAGGGGAAAAACTGTTTTTT. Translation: CASSQQGLGEKLFF.

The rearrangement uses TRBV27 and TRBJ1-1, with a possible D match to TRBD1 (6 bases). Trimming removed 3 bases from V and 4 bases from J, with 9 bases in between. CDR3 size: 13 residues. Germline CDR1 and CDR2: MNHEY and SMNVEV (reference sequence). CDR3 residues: CASSLDSRTEAFF. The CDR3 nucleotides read TGTGCCAGCAGTTTGGACAGTCGCACTGAAGCTTTCTTT.

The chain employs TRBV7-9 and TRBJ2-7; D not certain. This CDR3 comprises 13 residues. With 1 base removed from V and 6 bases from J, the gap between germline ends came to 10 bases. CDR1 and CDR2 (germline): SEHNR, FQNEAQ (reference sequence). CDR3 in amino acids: CASSLGELGEQYF. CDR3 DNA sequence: TGTGCCAGCAGCTTAGGTGAGCTCGGCGAGCAGTACTTC.

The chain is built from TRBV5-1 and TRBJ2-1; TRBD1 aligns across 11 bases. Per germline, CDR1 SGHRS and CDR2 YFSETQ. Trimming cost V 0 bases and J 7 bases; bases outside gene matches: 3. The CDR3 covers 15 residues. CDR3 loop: CASSLGGQGANEQFF. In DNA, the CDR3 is TGCGCCAGCAGCTTGGGAGGACAGGGGGCTAATGAGCAGTTCTTC.